These 21 T cell receptor beta chains originate from one sample sequenced in a study of low-dose radiotherapy and immunotherapy resistance in tumors. With TRAV- and TRBV-specific primers, first-strand cDNA was made, covering the alpha and beta chains. The authors ran approximately 20 PCR cycles to amplify TCRs with a constant-region primer and V-primer adapter. Each CDR3 protein is one row after TCRdb ran MiXCR on the reads. The sample shows roughly 15,000 distinct CDR3 sequences, about 75% of them seen only once. The receptor source for this set is a human donor with advanced metastatic prostate, ovarian, gallbladder or colorectal cancer (not recorded which). This table probably holds off-target reads from a library built for another chain.

The chain employs TRBV11-2 and TRBJ2-6, with a weak D call TRBD1 (7 bases). This CDR3 contains 18 residues. Between the trimmed V and J ends, which lost 5 bases and 2 bases, there was a span of 19 bases. In germline, CDR1 is SGHAT, CDR2 FQNNGV. The CDR3 sequence is CASSRSGGLLAGANVLTF. The CDR3 DNA reads as TGTGCCAGCAGCCGTTCAGGGGGACTCTTGGCTGGGGCCAACGTCCTGACTTTC.

V and J are TRBV11-2 and TRBJ2-4; a possible D gene is TRBD1 (5 bases). From germline, CDR1 is SGHAT and CDR2 FQNNGV. The CDR3 is 15 residues long. V lost 4 bases to trimming and J lost 3 bases, with 13 bases between them. Here the CDR3 reads CASSSPDRIKNIQYF. The CDR3, as DNA: TGTGCCAGCAGCTCCCCCGACAGAATCAAAAACATTCAGTACTTC. The variable domain in full, completed from reference TRBV11-2 and TRBJ2-4, reads EAGVAQSPRYKIIEKRQSVAFWCNPISGHATLYWYQQILGQGPKLLIQFQNNGVVDDSQLPKDRFSAERLKGVDSTLKIQPAKLEDSAVYLCASSSPDRIKNIQYFGAGTRLSVL.

The chain's CDR3 is CASSSTGTGDYYNEQFF. As DNA, the CDR3 is TGTGCCAGCAGTTCCACCGGGACAGGGGACTATTACAATGAGCAGTTCTTC. The rearrangement uses TRBV6-2 or TRBV6-3 and TRBJ2-1, with 10 bases identical to TRBD1. The CDR3 totals 17 residues. Germline-derived CDR1 and CDR2 are MNHEY and SVGEGT. V shed 4 bases, J shed 4 bases, and the junction held 10 bases outside the gene matches.

The rearrangement joins TRBV20-1 to TRBJ2-6, with D possibly matching TRBD2 (5 bases). Trimming took off 6 bases at V and 4 bases at J, with 19 bases between the two ends. The CDR3 is made up of 16 amino acids. Germline V CDR1 and CDR2: DFQATT, SNEGSKA (reference sequence). The CDR3 nucleotides are TGCAGTGCATCCAAGGAGGCCTCGGTGGGGGCCAACGTCCTGACTTTC. Protein: CSASKEASVGANVLTF.

This chain links TRBV9 with TRBJ2-1; 7 nucleotides line up with TRBD2. The germline V gene encodes CDR1 SGDLS and CDR2 YYNGEE. The V gene end was trimmed by 3 bases and the J gene end by 5 bases; junction bases not matched to a gene: 14. The CDR3 covers 17 residues. The CDR3 nucleotides read TGTGCCAGCAGCGAGAGGGGATTAAGCGGGGCCAACAATGAGCAGTTCTTC. Amino acid sequence: CASSERGLSGANNEQFF.

This clonotype turned up a few times. J is TRBJ2-3 and V is TRBV4-2; weak D call: TRBD2 (6 bases). Germline V gene lookup returns CDR1 LGHNA and CDR2 YNFKEQ. CDR3 length: 17 amino acids. The ends were cut back, 0 bases at V and 4 bases at J, with 17 bases in the middle. The CDR3 reads CASSQEGGLSGSDTQYF. CDR3 bases: TGTGCCAGCAGCCAAGAGGGCGGACTATCCGGCTCAGATACGCAGTATTTT.

This clonotype was detected only once. V and J are TRBV9 and TRBJ2-1, with 7 bases matching TRBD1. This CDR3 contains 15 residues. The germline V gene encodes CDR1 SGDLS and CDR2 YYNGEE. The V gene end was trimmed by 0 bases and the J gene end by 5 bases; junction bases not matched to a gene: 5. CDR3 nucleotide sequence: TGTGCCAGCAGCGTAGTTATGCAGGGGGACAATGAGCAGTTCTTC. Encoded protein: CASSVVMQGDNEQFF.

The genes are TRBV6-1 and TRBJ1-4; D is perhaps TRBD1 (5 bases). Trimming pared 1 base from V and 4 bases from J, leaving 13 bases between. Germline CDR1 reads MNHNS; CDR2 reads SASEGT. CDR3 size: 16 residues. The CDR3 DNA sequence: TGTGCCAGCAGTGAAGGGATGGGGGTGTTTAATGAAAAACTGTTTTTT. This gives the protein CASSEGMGVFNEKLFF.

This sequence joins TRBV15 and TRBJ2-3; D ambiguous. V was pared by 8 bases and J by 5 bases, with 20 bases between. This CDR3 spans 15 amino acids. CDR1 is LNHNV and CDR2 is YYDKDF in the germline V gene (reference sequence). The CDR3 nucleotides read TGTGCCACCCGCCCCGGGTTCGGTTTCAGAGATACGCAGTATTTT. Its protein product is CATRPGFGFRDTQYF.

V and J are TRBV19 and TRBJ1-5; maybe TRBD1 (5 bases). The CDR3 runs to 16 residues. Trimming took 10 bases from V and 1 from J, leaving 20 bases between them. Per germline, CDR1 LNHDA and CDR2 SQIVND (reference sequence). This CDR3 is CATGMEQGRSNQPQHF. The CDR3 region has the DNA TGTGCCACGGGGATGGAGCAGGGTCGAAGCAATCAGCCCCAGCATTTT.

This clonotype was detected once. This rearrangement joins TRBV25-1 to TRBJ2-5; D uncertain. The CDR3 contains 12 residues. The ends were cut back, 8 bases at V and 5 bases at J, with 12 bases in the middle. The V gene's germline CDR1 is MGHDK and CDR2 SYGVNS. The CDR3 region is CASARGRETQYF. The CDR3 bases are TGTGCCAGCGCCAGAGGTCGGGAGACCCAGTACTTC.

The chain couples TRBV5-5 to TRBJ2-1, with D perhaps TRBD1 (5 bases). The germline V gene has CDR1 SGHKS and CDR2 YYEKEE (reference sequence). CDR3 length: 15 residues. V lost 4 bases, J lost 5 bases, and 16 bases lay in between. The CDR3: CASSTRIKGDNEQFF. The DNA of the CDR3 is TGTGCCAGCAGCACTCGGATCAAAGGGGACAATGAGCAGTTCTTC. The full variable domain, its missing parts supplied by reference TRBV5-5 and TRBJ2-1, is DAGVTQSPTHLIKTRGQQVTLRCSPISGHKSVSWYQQVLGQGPQFIFQYYEKEERGRGNFPDRFSARQFPNYSSELNVNALLLGDSALYLCASSTRIKGDNEQFFGPGTRLTVL.

The chain links TRBV5-4 to TRBJ2-1, with D possibly TRBD2 on 5 matching bases. Germline CDR1 and CDR2: SGHNT and YYREEE (reference sequence). This CDR3 is built from 15 residues. Trimming pared 5 bases from V and 10 bases from J, leaving 22 bases between. This CDR3 reads CASSFEREGLQEQFF. Written as DNA, the CDR3 is TGTGCCAGCAGTTTTGAGAGGGAAGGGCTGCAAGAGCAGTTCTTC.

V gene TRBV12-3 or TRBV12-4 combines with J gene TRBJ2-7, with 10 bases lining up with TRBD2. The ends lost 6 bases at V and 6 bases at J; junction bases unmatched: 8. The CDR3 spans 14 residues. CDR3 sequence (DNA): TGTGCCAGCAGGAAGCCGGGACTAGCGAGCGAGCAGTACTTC. This translates into CASRKPGLASEQYF.

The chain joins TRBV5-6 to TRBJ2-3; 9 nucleotides line up with TRBD1. Germline V gives CDR1 SGHDT, CDR2 YYEEEE. The V gene end was trimmed by 3 bases and the J gene end by 4 bases; junction bases not matched to a gene: 6. This CDR3 spans 15 amino acids. CDR3 DNA sequence: TGTGCCAGCAGCTCCGGGACAGGGAGCCCAGATACGCAGTATTTT. Translating it yields CASSSGTGSPDTQYF.

In DNA form, the CDR3 reads TGTGCCAGCAGTACCGGGACAGGGGGCTCCGAGCAGTACTTC. Translating it yields CASSTGTGGSEQYF. J is TRBJ2-7 and V is TRBV6-2 or TRBV6-3, with 12 bases identical to TRBD1. The germline gives CDR1 MNHEY, CDR2 SVGEGT. The CDR3 spans 14 residues. V was pared by 5 bases and J by 6 bases, with 5 bases of the junction left unmatched.

V usage is TRBV2 and J usage is TRBJ2-7, with 7 bases aligning to TRBD2. Germline V gene data show CDR1 as SNHLY and CDR2 as FYNNEI. J lost 6 bases, V lost 7 bases, and 3 bases had no gene match. This CDR3 comprises 11 residues. The CDR3 nucleotides are TGTGCCAGCATGGGAGGGTTCGAGCAGTACTTC. Its translation is CASMGGFEQYF.

The chain joins TRBV5-1 to TRBJ2-3, with a tentative D call TRBD1 (6 bases). The CDR3 covers 15 residues. CDR1 and CDR2 (germline): SGHRS, YFSETQ. V was trimmed by 4 bases and J by 4 bases, leaving 16 bases between them. The CDR3 nucleotides are TGCGCCAGCAGCGAGCAACAGGGTGGGCCAGATACGCAGTATTTT. As protein: CASSEQQGGPDTQYF.

A few counts support this clonotype. The genes are TRBV5-5 and TRBJ2-5, with 10 bases fitting TRBD1. The length of the CDR3 is 16 residues. J was trimmed by 5 bases and V by 0 bases; bases with no gene match: 7. Germline lookup yields CDR1 SGHKS and CDR2 YYEKEE (reference sequence). The CDR3 loop reads CASSLVTGGASETQYF. The CDR3, as DNA: TGTGCCAGCAGCTTGGTGACAGGGGGCGCTTCGGAGACCCAGTACTTC.

This rearrangement joins TRBV20-1 to TRBJ2-7, with D perhaps TRBD2 (6 bases). V lost 3 bases and J lost 3, with 21 bases in between. Germline lookup yields CDR1 DFQATT and CDR2 SNEGSKA (reference sequence). This CDR3 comprises 16 residues. CDR3 protein: CSASDPREERLYEQYF. The CDR3 coding sequence is TGCAGTGCTAGTGATCCAAGGGAGGAAAGACTCTACGAGCAGTACTTC.

The chain carries TRBV6-1 and TRBJ1-5; D is uncertain. The length of the CDR3 is 15 residues. The V gene's germline CDR1 is MNHNS and CDR2 SASEGT. Trimming cost V 4 bases and J 7 bases, with 17 bases left between them. The CDR3 nucleotides read TGTGCCAGCAGTGCGGTTACCTCCCGGGGACAGCCCCAGCATTTT. Translating gives CASSAVTSRGQPQHF.